This T cell receptor (beta chain) was retrieved from a study of blood T cell repertoires in COVID-19. Whole-study context: The study drew acute and convalescent COVID-19 samples from the United States, Italy and Spain.

In the original analysis: Reference gene primer amplification gave estimated nucleated cell counts. Only in-frame clones appear in the TCRdb table, and some are missing; sequencing was by immunoSEQ multiplex PCR. Clonal size and the V and J genes are those of that table, whereas D and trimming came from the DNA. Seen here are 90,000 to 120,000 clones, roughly 89% observed once, and the top ten hold 5.7%. This CDR3 spans 14 amino acids. The germline CDR1 and CDR2 sequences are MNHNY and SVGAGI (reference sequence). The V gene end was trimmed by 6 bases and the J gene end by 2 bases; junction bases not matched to a gene: 5.

Sequenced sample: peripheral blood. The chain links TRBV6-6 to TRBJ2-7, with 9 bases matching TRBD2. The origin of this receptor is a man in his 70s with acute or convalescent COVID-19. CDR3 DNA sequence: TGTGCCAGCAGAGGTGGCGGGAGGGCCTACGAGCAGTACTTC. Amino acids: CASRGGGRAYEQYF.